A selection of T cell receptor beta chains follows, all from one sample in a study of cytomegalovirus exposure and HLA in healthy donors. Assay: immunoSEQ multiplex PCR; the TCRdb copy retains only in-frame clones and omits some. The repertoire holds about 110,000 clones, with 81% as singletons. Sequenced input: PBMCs. These receptors were collected from a woman in her 30s in good health and CMV-seronegative. CDR3s include the opening cysteine and the closing phenylalanine or tryptophan. The D gene is left open where the match is weak. For some rows the clone size is stated as once, few or many, or as a class when expanded; others skip it.

CDR3: CASRAMRSTDTQYF
DNA: TGTGCCAGCAGGGCTATGCGGAGCACAGATACGCAGTATTTT
J: TRBJ2-3
V: TRBV6-5
size: once
D: NA

CDR3: CASSAQGYTEAFF
DNA: TGTGCCAGCAGTGCCCAGGGGTACACTGAAGCTTTCTTT
J: TRBJ1-1
V: TRBV25-1
size: NA
D: NA

CDR3: CASSPTGGLYNEQFF
DNA: TGTGCCAGCTCACCAACGGGAGGGCTGTACAATGAGCAGTTCTTC
J: TRBJ2-1
V: TRBV18
size: NA
D: TRBD2

CDR3: CASSATGVRSYEQYF
DNA: TGTGCCAGCAGCGCCACGGGGGTTCGGAGCTACGAGCAGTACTTC
J: TRBJ2-7
V: TRBV7-9
size: few
D: NA

CDR3: CASSPPGGASPSKSYEQYF
DNA: TGTGCCAGCAGTCCCCCGGGGGGCGCTTCCCCGAGCAAATCCTACGAGCAGTACTTC
J: TRBJ2-7
V: TRBV28
size: NA
D: NA

CDR3: CSVESPGQGRSWSSAEAFF
DNA: TGCAGCGTTGAATCACCGGGACAGGGTAGGTCATGGTCCTCCGCTGAAGCTTTCTTT
J: TRBJ1-1
V: TRBV29-1
size: NA
D: TRBD1

CDR3: CASSPTPGQTYGYTF
DNA: TGTGCCAGTAGTCCTACCCCGGGACAGACCTATGGCTACACCTTC
J: TRBJ1-2
V: TRBV19
size: few
D: TRBD1

CDR3: CASTHPYSNQPQHF
DNA: TGTGCCAGTACACACCCGTATAGCAATCAGCCCCAGCATTTT
J: TRBJ1-5
V: TRBV19
size: NA
D: NA

CDR3: CASSPGQGAYNEQFF
DNA: TGCGCCAGCAGCCCGGGACAGGGTGCCTACAATGAGCAGTTCTTC
J: TRBJ2-1
V: TRBV5-1
size: NA
D: TRBD1

CDR3: CASSLHRDRTYEQYF
DNA: TGTGCCAGCAGTTTACACCGGGACAGAACCTACGAGCAGTACTTC
J: TRBJ2-7
V: TRBV28
size: NA
D: TRBD1

CDR3: CATSTSSGGPLTYEQYF
DNA: TGTGCCACCAGCACCTCTTCGGGCGGGCCACTGACCTACGAGCAGTACTTC
J: TRBJ2-7
V: TRBV15
size: NA
D: NA

CDR3: CSSSLDLAGGHEQYF
DNA: TGTTCCAGCAGCTTAGATCTAGCGGGAGGGCACGAGCAGTACTTC
J: TRBJ2-7
V: TRBV7-9
size: NA
D: TRBD2

CDR3: CATSRGREAYEQYF
DNA: TGTGCCACCAGCAGGGGCAGGGAGGCCTACGAGCAGTACTTC
J: TRBJ2-7
V: TRBV15
size: NA
D: NA

CDR3: CASRGLARQEQFF
DNA: TGTGCCAGCAGAGGACTAGCACGACAAGAGCAGTTCTTC
J: TRBJ2-1
V: TRBV5-6
size: NA
D: TRBD2

CDR3: CASSGRTGRLTEAFF
DNA: TGTGCCAGCAGTGGGCGGACAGGGAGGTTGACTGAAGCTTTCTTT
J: TRBJ1-1
V: TRBV6-1
size: few
D: TRBD1

CDR3: CASSSRLAGGPGNEQFF
DNA: TGTGCCAGCAGCTCGCGACTAGCGGGAGGGCCGGGTAATGAGCAGTTCTTC
J: TRBJ2-1
V: TRBV7-2
size: NA
D: TRBD2

CDR3: CASSPIETQYF
DNA: TGTGCCAGCAGCCCCATTGAGACGCAGTATTTT
J: TRBJ2-3
V: TRBV7-9
size: few
D: NA

CDR3: CASSPGERGREQYF
DNA: TGCGCCAGCAGCCCGGGTGAGAGGGGGCGGGAGCAGTACTTC
J: TRBJ2-7
V: TRBV5-1
size: NA
D: TRBD1

CDR3: CAWSTGGYGYTF
DNA: TGTGCCTGGAGTACAGGGGGCTATGGCTACACCTTC
J: TRBJ1-2
V: TRBV30
size: NA
D: TRBD1

CDR3: CASSPTSGTADTQYF
DNA: TGTGCCAGCAGTCCGACTAGCGGGACAGCAGATACGCAGTATTTT
J: TRBJ2-3
V: TRBV6-1
size: NA
D: TRBD2

CDR3: CASSSDPGQLDFYEQYF
DNA: TGTGCCAGCAGCTCCGATCCGGGACAGTTGGACTTCTACGAGCAGTACTTC
J: TRBJ2-7
V: TRBV11-2
size: NA
D: TRBD1

CDR3: CASSLAVNSPSEFF
DNA: TGTGCCAGCAGCTTAGCGGTGAACAGCCCATCAGAGTTCTTC
J: TRBJ2-1
V: TRBV7-2
size: NA
D: NA

CDR3: CASSLSGASSYEQYF
DNA: TGTGCCAGCAGTTTATCAGGGGCTAGCTCCTACGAGCAGTACTTC
J: TRBJ2-7
V: TRBV27
size: NA
D: NA

CDR3: CASSLVAVYEQYF
DNA: TGTGCCAGCAGCTTAGTGGCTGTCTACGAGCAGTACTTC
J: TRBJ2-7
V: TRBV11-2
size: few
D: NA

CDR3: CASSQGLAGGYEQYF
DNA: TGCGCCAGCAGCCAAGGACTAGCGGGAGGGTACGAGCAGTACTTC
J: TRBJ2-7
V: TRBV4-1
size: NA
D: TRBD2

CDR3: CASPPNYITLGILGAFF
DNA: TGTGCCAGTCCCCCCAATTACATAACCCTCGGGATATTGGGAGCTTTCTTT
J: TRBJ1-1
V: TRBV28
size: NA
D: NA

CDR3: CASRSFRTTPEETQYF
DNA: TGTGCCAGCAGGAGCTTCCGGACTACCCCAGAAGAGACCCAGTACTTC
J: TRBJ2-5
V: TRBV11-2
size: NA
D: NA

CDR3: CASSIGSVGATNEKLFF
DNA: TGTGCCAGTAGTATCGGGTCGGTGGGTGCAACTAATGAAAAACTGTTTTTT
J: TRBJ1-4
V: TRBV19
size: NA
D: NA

CDR3: CASSVAGDYEQYF
DNA: TGTGCCAGCAGCGTAGCGGGGGATTACGAGCAGTACTTC
J: TRBJ2-7
V: TRBV7-3
size: NA
D: TRBD2

CDR3: CASSELIRARASYEQYF
DNA: TGTGCCAGCAGTGAATTGATCCGGGCCAGGGCATCCTACGAGCAGTACTTC
J: TRBJ2-7
V: TRBV2
size: few
D: NA

CDR3: CASSTPDRGNQPQHF
DNA: TGTGCCAGTAGTACCCCGGACAGGGGCAATCAGCCCCAGCATTTT
J: TRBJ1-5
V: TRBV19
size: NA
D: TRBD1

CDR3: CATSRDPPSYNTDTQYF
DNA: TGTGCCACCAGCAGAGATCCCCCAAGCTATAACACAGATACGCAGTATTTT
J: TRBJ2-3
V: TRBV15
size: NA
D: NA

CDR3: CASSLIGGSSYEQYF
DNA: TGCGCCAGCAGCTTGATTGGCGGTAGCTCCTACGAGCAGTACTTC
J: TRBJ2-7
V: TRBV5-1
size: once
D: NA

CDR3: CASSQGQGGNQPQHF
DNA: TGCGCCAGCAGCCAAGGCCAGGGGGGTAATCAGCCCCAGCATTTT
J: TRBJ1-5
V: TRBV4-1
size: few
D: TRBD1

CDR3: CASRHLSGELFF
DNA: TGTGCCAGTAGACATCTCAGCGGGGAGCTGTTTTTT
J: TRBJ2-2
V: TRBV19
size: once
D: NA

CDR3: CASRETVIEKLFF
DNA: TGTGCCAGCAGGGAGACGGTTATCGAAAAACTGTTTTTT
J: TRBJ1-4
V: TRBV28
size: NA
D: NA

CDR3: CSSSPTPGEQFF
DNA: TGTTCCAGCAGCCCTACCCCTGGTGAGCAGTTCTTC
J: TRBJ2-1
V: TRBV7-9
size: NA
D: NA

CDR3: CASSYADRSTDTQYF
DNA: TGTGCCAGCAGTTACGCGGACAGAAGCACAGATACGCAGTATTTT
J: TRBJ2-3
V: TRBV6-5
size: NA
D: NA

CDR3: CASSSWTGSGNTIYF
DNA: TGTGCCAGCAGCTCCTGGACAGGGTCTGGAAACACCATATATTTT
J: TRBJ1-3
V: TRBV7-9
size: NA
D: TRBD1

CDR3: CASSLASSGTDTQYF
DNA: TGTGCCAGCAGCTTAGCGTCTAGCGGCACAGATACGCAGTATTTT
J: TRBJ2-3
V: TRBV7-9
size: NA
D: NA

CDR3: CASSFRGNTDTQYF
DNA: TGCGCCAGCAGCTTTCGGGGGAACACAGATACGCAGTATTTT
J: TRBJ2-3
V: TRBV5-1
size: NA
D: NA

CDR3: CASSGTRDREGNTEAFF
DNA: TGTGCCAGCAGTGGCACCCGGGACAGGGAAGGGAACACTGAAGCTTTCTTT
J: TRBJ1-1
V: TRBV9
size: NA
D: TRBD1

CDR3: CASSGRGNQPQHF
DNA: TGTGCCAGCAGCGGCAGGGGCAATCAGCCCCAGCATTTT
J: TRBJ1-5
V: TRBV28
size: few
D: NA

CDR3: CASTGQGVSGANVLTF
DNA: TGTGCCAGCACGGGACAGGGGGTCTCTGGGGCCAACGTCCTGACTTTC
J: TRBJ2-6
V: TRBV2
size: NA
D: TRBD1

CDR3: CASSQAIGTSDYNEQFF
DNA: TGTGCCAGCAGCCAAGCCATCGGGACTAGCGACTACAATGAGCAGTTCTTC
J: TRBJ2-1
V: TRBV4-2
size: NA
D: TRBD2

CDR3: CASSSRERELNEQFF
DNA: TGCGCCAGCAGTAGCCGTGAGCGGGAGCTGAATGAGCAGTTCTTC
J: TRBJ2-1
V: TRBV5-1
size: NA
D: TRBD2

CDR3: CASSLALAASTGELFF
DNA: TGTGCCAGCAGCCTAGCGCTCGCCGCGAGCACCGGGGAGCTGTTTTTT
J: TRBJ2-2
V: TRBV7-6
size: NA
D: NA

CDR3: CASSRAGETQYF
DNA: TGTGCCAGCTCACGAGCAGGGGAGACCCAGTACTTC
J: TRBJ2-5
V: TRBV18
size: NA
D: NA

CDR3: CASSISGAKNIQYF
DNA: TGTGCCAGTAGTATTTCGGGGGCCAAAAACATTCAGTACTTC
J: TRBJ2-4
V: TRBV19
size: NA
D: NA

CDR3: CASRQQGEWEKLFF
DNA: TGTGCCAGCAGACAACAGGGAGAATGGGAAAAACTGTTTTTT
J: TRBJ1-4
V: TRBV27
size: NA
D: NA

CDR3: CASSHGLTGTENTEAFF
DNA: TGTGCCAGCAGCCACGGACTGACCGGGACAGAAAACACTGAAGCTTTCTTT
J: TRBJ1-1
V: TRBV14
size: NA
D: TRBD1

CDR3: CASSWGQGAGDTQYF
DNA: TGCGCCAGCAGCTGGGGACAGGGGGCGGGAGATACGCAGTATTTT
J: TRBJ2-3
V: TRBV5-1
size: NA
D: TRBD1

CDR3: CASSYRDISYNEQFF
DNA: TGTGCCAGCAGTTACCGGGACATCTCCTACAATGAGCAGTTCTTC
J: TRBJ2-1
V: TRBV6-5
size: few
D: NA

CDR3: CASSFRQGAEAFF
DNA: TGTGCCAGCAGTTTCCGACAGGGCGCTGAAGCTTTCTTT
J: TRBJ1-1
V: TRBV28
size: NA
D: TRBD1

CDR3: CASGQGGHYEQYF
DNA: TGTGCCAGTGGACAGGGAGGGCACTACGAGCAGTACTTC
J: TRBJ2-7
V: TRBV28
size: NA
D: NA